This T cell receptor beta chain derives from a study of T cells in Graves' hyperthyroidism and ophthalmopathy. TCR beta CDR3 region amplification was performed from RNA transcripts. The HTBI primer set was used in a first-round RT-PCR of the TCR CDR3. TCRdb re-called the multiplex PCR reads through MiXCR, storing one row per CDR3 protein. This repertoire shows almost 600,000 distinct CDR3 sequences, 40% to 55% found once; its top ten account for about 8.3%. Germline V gene sequence: CDR1 KGHSH, CDR2 LQKENI. The CDR3 length is 14 residues. V was trimmed by 3 bases and J by 3 bases, leaving 11 bases between them. Diagnosis relied on clinical symptoms, serum thyroxine and TRAb, thyroid ultrasound and orbital computed tomography.

This sequence joins TRBV18 and TRBJ2-5; possibly TRBD2 for D (6 bases). Sequencing was done on a sample of peripheral blood or thyroid tissue (not recorded which). This receptor was identified in a woman younger than 30 with Graves' hyperthyroidism. The CDR3 reads CASSPTGEKETQYF. The DNA of the CDR3 is TGTGCCAGCTCACCGACGGGGGAGAAAGAGACCCAGTACTTC.